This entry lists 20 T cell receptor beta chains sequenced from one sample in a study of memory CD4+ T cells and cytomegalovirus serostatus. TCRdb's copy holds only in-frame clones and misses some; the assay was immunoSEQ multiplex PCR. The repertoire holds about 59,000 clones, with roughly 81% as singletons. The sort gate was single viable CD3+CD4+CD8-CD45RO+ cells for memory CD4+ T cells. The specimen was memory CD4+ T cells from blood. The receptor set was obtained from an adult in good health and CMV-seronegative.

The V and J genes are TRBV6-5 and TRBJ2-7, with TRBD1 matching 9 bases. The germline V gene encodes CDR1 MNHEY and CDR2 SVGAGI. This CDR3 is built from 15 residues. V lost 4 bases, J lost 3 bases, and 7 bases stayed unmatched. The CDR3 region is CASSSRQGGHYEQYF. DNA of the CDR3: TGTGCCAGCAGTTCACGACAGGGGGGCCACTACGAGCAGTACTTC.

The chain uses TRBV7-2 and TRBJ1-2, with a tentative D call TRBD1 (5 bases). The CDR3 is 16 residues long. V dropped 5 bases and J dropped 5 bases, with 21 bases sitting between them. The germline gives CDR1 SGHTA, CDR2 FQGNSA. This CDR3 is CASSPRSGVATYGYTF. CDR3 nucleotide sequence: TGTGCCAGCAGCCCGAGATCGGGGGTTGCGACGTATGGCTACACCTTC. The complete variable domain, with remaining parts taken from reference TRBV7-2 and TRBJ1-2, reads GAGVSQSPSNKVTEKGKDVELRCDPISGHTALYWYRQSLGQGLEFLIYFQGNSAPDKSGLPSDRFSAERTGGSVSTLTIQRTQQEDSAVYLCASSPRSGVATYGYTFGSGTRLTVV.

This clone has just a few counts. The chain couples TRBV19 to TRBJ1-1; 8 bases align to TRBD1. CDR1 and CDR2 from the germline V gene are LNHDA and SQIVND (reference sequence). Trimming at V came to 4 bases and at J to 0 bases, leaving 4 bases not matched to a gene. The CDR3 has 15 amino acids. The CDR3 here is CASSTRQGMNTEAFF. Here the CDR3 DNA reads TGTGCCAGTAGTACCCGACAGGGGATGAACACTGAAGCTTTCTTT.

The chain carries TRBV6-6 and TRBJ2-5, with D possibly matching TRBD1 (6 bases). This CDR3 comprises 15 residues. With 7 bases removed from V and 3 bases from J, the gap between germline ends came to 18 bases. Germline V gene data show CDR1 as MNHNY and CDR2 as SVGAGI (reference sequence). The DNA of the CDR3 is TGTGCCAGCATTGACCTAGGGGGTTTTGAAGAGACCCAGTACTTC. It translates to CASIDLGGFEETQYF.

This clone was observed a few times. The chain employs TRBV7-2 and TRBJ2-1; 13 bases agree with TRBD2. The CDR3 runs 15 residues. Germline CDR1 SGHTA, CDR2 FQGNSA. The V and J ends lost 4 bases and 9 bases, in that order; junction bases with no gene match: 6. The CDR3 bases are TGTGCCAGCAGCTCGGGACTAGCGGGAACTGGTGAGCAGTTCTTC. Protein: CASSSGLAGTGEQFF.

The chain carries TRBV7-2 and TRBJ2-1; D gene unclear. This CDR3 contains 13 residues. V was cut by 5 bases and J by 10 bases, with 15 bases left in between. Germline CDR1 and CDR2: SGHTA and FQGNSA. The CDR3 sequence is CASSPGPAGEQFF. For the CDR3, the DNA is TGTGCCAGCAGCCCCGGACCCGCTGGGGAGCAGTTCTTC.

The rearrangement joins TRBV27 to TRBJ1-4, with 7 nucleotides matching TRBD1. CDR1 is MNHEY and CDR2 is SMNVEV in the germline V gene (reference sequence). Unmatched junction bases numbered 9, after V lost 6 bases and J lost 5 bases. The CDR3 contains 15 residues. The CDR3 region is CASSKGTAVNEKLFF. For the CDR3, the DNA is TGTGCCAGCAGCAAGGGGACAGCCGTCAATGAAAAACTGTTTTTT.

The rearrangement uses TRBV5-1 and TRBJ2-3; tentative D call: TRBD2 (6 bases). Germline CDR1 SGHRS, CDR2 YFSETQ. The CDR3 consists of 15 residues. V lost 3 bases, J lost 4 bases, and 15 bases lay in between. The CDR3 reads CASSSGMGGADTQYF. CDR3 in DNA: TGCGCCAGCAGCTCTGGGATGGGGGGTGCAGATACGCAGTATTTT.

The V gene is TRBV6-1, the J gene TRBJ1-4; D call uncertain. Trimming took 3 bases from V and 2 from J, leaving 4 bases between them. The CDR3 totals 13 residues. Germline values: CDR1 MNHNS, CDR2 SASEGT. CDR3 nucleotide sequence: TGTGCCAGCAGTGATTCTACTAATGAAAAACTGTTTTTT. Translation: CASSDSTNEKLFF.

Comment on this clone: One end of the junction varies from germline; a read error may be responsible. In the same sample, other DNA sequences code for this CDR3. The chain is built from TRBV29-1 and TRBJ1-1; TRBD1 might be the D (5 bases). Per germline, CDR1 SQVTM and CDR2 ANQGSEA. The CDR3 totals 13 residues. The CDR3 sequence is CSVEKGTGTEAFF. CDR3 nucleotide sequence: TGCAGCGTTGAAAAGGGGACGGGCACTGAGGCTTTCTTT.

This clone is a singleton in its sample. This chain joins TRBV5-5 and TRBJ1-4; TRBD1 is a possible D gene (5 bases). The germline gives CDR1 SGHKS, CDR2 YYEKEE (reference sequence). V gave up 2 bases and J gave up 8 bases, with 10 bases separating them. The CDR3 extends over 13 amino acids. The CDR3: CASSFGADEKLFF. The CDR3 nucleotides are TGTGCCAGCAGCTTCGGGGCCGACGAAAAACTGTTTTTT. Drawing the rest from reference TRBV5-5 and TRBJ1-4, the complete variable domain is DAGVTQSPTHLIKTRGQQVTLRCSPISGHKSVSWYQQVLGQGPQFIFQYYEKEERGRGNFPDRFSARQFPNYSSELNVNALLLGDSALYLCASSFGADEKLFFGSGTQLSVL.

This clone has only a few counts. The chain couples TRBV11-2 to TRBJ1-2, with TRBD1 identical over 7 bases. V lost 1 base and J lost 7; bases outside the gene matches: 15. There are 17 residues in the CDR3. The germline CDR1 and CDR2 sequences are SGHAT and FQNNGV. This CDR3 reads CASSLVIGQERLGGYTF. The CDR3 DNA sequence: TGTGCCAGCAGCTTAGTAATCGGACAGGAGAGATTAGGTGGCTACACCTTC.

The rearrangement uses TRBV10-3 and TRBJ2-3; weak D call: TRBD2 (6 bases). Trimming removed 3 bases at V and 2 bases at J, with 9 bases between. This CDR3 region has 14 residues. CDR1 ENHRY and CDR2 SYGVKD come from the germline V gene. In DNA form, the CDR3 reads TGTGCCATCAGTGATGGACTAATCACAGATACGCAGTATTTT. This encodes CAISDGLITDTQYF.

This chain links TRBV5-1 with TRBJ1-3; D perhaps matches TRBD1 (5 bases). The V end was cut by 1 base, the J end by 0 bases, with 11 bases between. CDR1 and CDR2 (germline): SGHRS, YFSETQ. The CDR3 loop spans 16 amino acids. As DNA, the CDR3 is TGCGCCAGCAGCTTGACCGTGGGGGGCTCTGGAAACACCATATATTTT. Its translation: CASSLTVGGSGNTIYF.

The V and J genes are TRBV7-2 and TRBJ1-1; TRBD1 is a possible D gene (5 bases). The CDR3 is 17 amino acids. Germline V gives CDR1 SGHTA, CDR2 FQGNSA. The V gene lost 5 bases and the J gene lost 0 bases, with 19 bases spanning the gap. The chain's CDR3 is CASSPRLTGLMNTEAFF. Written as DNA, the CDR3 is TGTGCCAGCAGCCCCCGACTAACGGGACTCATGAACACTGAAGCTTTCTTT.

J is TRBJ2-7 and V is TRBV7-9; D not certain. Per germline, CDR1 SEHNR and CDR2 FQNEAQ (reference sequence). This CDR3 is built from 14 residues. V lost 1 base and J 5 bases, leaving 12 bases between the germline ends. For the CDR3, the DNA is TGTGCCAGCAGCTTAGAGAAAGACTTCGACGAGCAGTACTTC. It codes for CASSLEKDFDEQYF.

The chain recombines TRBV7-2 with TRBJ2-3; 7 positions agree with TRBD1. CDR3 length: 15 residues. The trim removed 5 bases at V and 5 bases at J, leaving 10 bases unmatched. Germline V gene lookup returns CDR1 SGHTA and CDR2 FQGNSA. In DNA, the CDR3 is TGTGCCAGCAGCCTCCGTCCTGACAGGGTAGATACGCAGTATTTT. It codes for CASSLRPDRVDTQYF. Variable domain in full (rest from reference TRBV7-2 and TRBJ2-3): GAGVSQSPSNKVTEKGKDVELRCDPISGHTALYWYRQSLGQGLEFLIYFQGNSAPDKSGLPSDRFSAERTGGSVSTLTIQRTQQEDSAVYLCASSLRPDRVDTQYFGPGTRLTVL.

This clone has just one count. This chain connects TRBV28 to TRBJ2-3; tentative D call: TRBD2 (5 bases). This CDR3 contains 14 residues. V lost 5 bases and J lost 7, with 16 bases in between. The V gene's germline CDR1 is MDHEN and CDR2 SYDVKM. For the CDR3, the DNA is TGTGCCAGCAGTCCCCGCGACTATGCGAATACGCAGTATTTT. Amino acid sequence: CASSPRDYANTQYF.

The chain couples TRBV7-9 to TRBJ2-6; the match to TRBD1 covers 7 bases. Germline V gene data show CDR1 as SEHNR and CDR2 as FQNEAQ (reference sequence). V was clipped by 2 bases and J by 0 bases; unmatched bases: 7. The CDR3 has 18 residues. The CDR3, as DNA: TGTGCCAGCAGCTTATGGTCGGGACAGAGCTCTGGGGCCAACGTCCTGACTTTC. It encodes CASSLWSGQSSGANVLTF.

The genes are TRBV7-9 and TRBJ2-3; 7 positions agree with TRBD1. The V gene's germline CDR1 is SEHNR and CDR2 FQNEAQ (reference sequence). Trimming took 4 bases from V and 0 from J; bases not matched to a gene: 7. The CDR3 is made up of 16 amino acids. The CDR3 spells CASSSGQSASTDTQYF. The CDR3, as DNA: TGTGCCAGCAGCTCGGGACAGTCAGCTAGCACAGATACGCAGTATTTT.